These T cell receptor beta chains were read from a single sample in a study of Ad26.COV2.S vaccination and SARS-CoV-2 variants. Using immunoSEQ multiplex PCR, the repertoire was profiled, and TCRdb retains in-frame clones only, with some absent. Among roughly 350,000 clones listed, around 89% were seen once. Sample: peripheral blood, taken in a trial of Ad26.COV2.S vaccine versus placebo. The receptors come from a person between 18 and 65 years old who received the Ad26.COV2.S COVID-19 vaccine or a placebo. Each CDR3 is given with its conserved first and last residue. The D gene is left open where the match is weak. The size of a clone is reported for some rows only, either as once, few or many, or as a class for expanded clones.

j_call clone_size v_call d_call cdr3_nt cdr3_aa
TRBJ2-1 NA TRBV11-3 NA TGTGCCAGCAGCCAAGAGCGGGCCAATGAGCAGTTCTTC CASSQERANEQFF
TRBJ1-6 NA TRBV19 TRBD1 TGTGCCAGTAGCCCCGGACAGGCCATCCATTCACCCCTCCACTTT CASSPGQAIHSPLHF
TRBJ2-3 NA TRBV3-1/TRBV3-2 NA TGTGCCAGCAGCCTAAATCTGCAAGATACGCAGTATTTT CASSLNLQDTQYF
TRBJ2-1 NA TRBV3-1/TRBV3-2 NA TGTGCCAGCAGCCAAGATCAGTTCAGTTACAATGAGCAGTTCTTC CASSQDQFSYNEQFF
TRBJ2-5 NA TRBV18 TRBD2 TGTGCCAGCTCTCCGACGGGGGGGCCCGGTGAGACCCAGTACTTC CASSPTGGPGETQYF
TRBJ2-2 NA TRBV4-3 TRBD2 TGCGCCAGCAGCCAAGATCGACTAGCGGGGGTTTCTGCCGGGGAGCTGTTTTTT CASSQDRLAGVSAGELFF
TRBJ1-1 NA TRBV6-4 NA TGTGCCAGAGGCCTCCGGGGCCTGAACACTGAAGCTTTCTTT CARGLRGLNTEAFF
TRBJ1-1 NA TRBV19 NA TGTGCCAGTAGTTCGGGACTGGCGAACACTGAAGCTTTCTTT CASSSGLANTEAFF
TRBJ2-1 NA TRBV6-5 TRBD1 TGTGCCAGCAGTCCCTCAAGCAGGGGGTACAATGAGCAGTTCTTC CASSPSSRGYNEQFF
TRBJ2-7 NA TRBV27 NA TGTGCCAGCAGCCGGACAGCGGACTACGAGCAGTACTTC CASSRTADYEQYF
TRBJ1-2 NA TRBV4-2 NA TGTGCCAGCAGCCAAGCGAACAGGGAAGATGGCTACACCTTC CASSQANREDGYTF
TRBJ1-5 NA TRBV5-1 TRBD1 TGCGCCAGCAGCTTGGACGGGACAGGGAATCAGCCCCAGCATTTT CASSLDGTGNQPQHF
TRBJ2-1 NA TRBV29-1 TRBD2 TGCAGCGTTGTCATAGCGGGACGGGACAATGAGCAGTTCTTC CSVVIAGRDNEQFF
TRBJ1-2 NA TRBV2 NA TGTGCCAGCAGTCGGGACCTCGGGGGCTACACCTTC CASSRDLGGYTF
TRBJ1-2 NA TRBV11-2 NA TGTGCCAGCAGCTCCCCCCGGGGAGGGGAGGCTCATGGCTACACCTTC CASSSPRGGEAHGYTF
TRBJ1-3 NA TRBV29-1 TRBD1 TGCAGCGTTGATCGGACAGGGACGGGAAACACCATATATTTT CSVDRTGTGNTIYF
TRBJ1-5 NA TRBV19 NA TGTGCCAGTAGTATGTGGGGGAATAGCAATCAGCCCCAGCATTTT CASSMWGNSNQPQHF
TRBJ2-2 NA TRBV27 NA TGTGCCAGCAGCCCAGGCACCGGGGAGCTGTTTTTT CASSPGTGELFF
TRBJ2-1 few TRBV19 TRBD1 TGTGCCAGTACCACGACAGGGTGGAATGAGCAGTTCTTC CASTTTGWNEQFF
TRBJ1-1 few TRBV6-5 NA TGTGCCAGCACGGCTGCGAACACTGAAGCTTTCTTT CASTAANTEAFF
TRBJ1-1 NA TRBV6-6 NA TGTGCCAGCCAGGAAAGGGCACTTGTGAACACTGAAGCTTTCTTT CASQERALVNTEAFF
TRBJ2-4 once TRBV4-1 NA TGCGCCAGCAGCCAAGACCCTCCCAGGGGAGATGCCAAAAACATTCAGTACTTC CASSQDPPRGDAKNIQYF
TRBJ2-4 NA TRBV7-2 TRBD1 TGTGCCAGCAGCCGCCAGACAGGGCTTACGAAAAACATTCAGTACTTC CASSRQTGLTKNIQYF
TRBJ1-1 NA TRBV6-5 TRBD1 TGTGCCAGCCGGAGACAGGGTGTGGAGACTGAAGCTTTCTTT CASRRQGVETEAFF
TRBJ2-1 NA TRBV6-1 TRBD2 TGTGCCAGCAGTGAGGCGGTGGGAGGGGCTGGGGAGCAGTTCTTC CASSEAVGGAGEQFF
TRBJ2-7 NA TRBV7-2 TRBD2 TGTGCCAGCAGCTTATCGTCTAGCGGGAGGGTCTACGAGCAGTACTTC CASSLSSSGRVYEQYF
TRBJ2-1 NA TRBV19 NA TGTGCCAGTAGTGTTGCATCTTCCTACAATGAGCAGTTCTTC CASSVASSYNEQFF
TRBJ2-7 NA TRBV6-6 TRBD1 TGTGCCAGCAGTGGGGGGACAGGCCCCTACGAGCAGTACTTC CASSGGTGPYEQYF
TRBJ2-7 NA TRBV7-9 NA TGTGCCAGCGGGCTCACGCCCTACGAGCAGTACTTC CASGLTPYEQYF
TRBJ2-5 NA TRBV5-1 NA TGCGCCAGCAGCTTGGGTGAAGGGGAGACCCAGTACTTC CASSLGEGETQYF
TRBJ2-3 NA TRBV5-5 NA TGTGCCAGCAGCTTGAAGGGGGGGACAGATACGCAGTATTTT CASSLKGGTDTQYF
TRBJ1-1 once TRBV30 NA TGTGCCTGGAGCCCAAGAAACGGGTTGAACACTGAAGCTTTCTTT CAWSPRNGLNTEAFF
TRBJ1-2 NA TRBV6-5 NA TGTGCCAGCAGACCACAAGATTTTCATGGCTACACCTTC CASRPQDFHGYTF
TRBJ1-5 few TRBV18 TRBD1 TGTGCCAGCTCACCGAAGACAGGGTCACTTCAGCCCCAGCATTTT CASSPKTGSLQPQHF
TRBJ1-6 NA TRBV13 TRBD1 TGTGCCAGCAGCACGCGACAGGGGAATAATTCACCCCTCCACTTT CASSTRQGNNSPLHF
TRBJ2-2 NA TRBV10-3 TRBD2 TGTGCCATCAGTCCGGGACTAGAGAACACCGGGGAGCTGTTTTTT CAISPGLENTGELFF
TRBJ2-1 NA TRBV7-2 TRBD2 TGTGCCAGCAGCTCTTGGACTAGCGACAATGAGCAGTTCTTC CASSSWTSDNEQFF
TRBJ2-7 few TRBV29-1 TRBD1 TGCAGCGTTTTGGGACAGGGCTACGAGCAGTACTTC CSVLGQGYEQYF
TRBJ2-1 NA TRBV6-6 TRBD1 TGTGCCAGCAGTCTAACAGGGGACTCCTACAATGAGCAGTTCTTC CASSLTGDSYNEQFF
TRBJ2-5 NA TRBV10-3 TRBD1 TGTGCCACCTGGACAGGGGGCGCCTTTGAGACCCAGTACTTC CATWTGGAFETQYF
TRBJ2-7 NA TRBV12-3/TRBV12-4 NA TGTGCCAGCAACATGGGGGGAAATTACGAGCAGTACTTC CASNMGGNYEQYF
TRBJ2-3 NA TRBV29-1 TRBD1 TGCAGCGTTGTAAACAGGGGTCGAACAGATACGCAGTATTTT CSVVNRGRTDTQYF
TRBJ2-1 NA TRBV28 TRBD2 TGTGCCAGCATTATAGCGGGGGGTTCCTACAATGAGCAGTTCTTC CASIIAGGSYNEQFF
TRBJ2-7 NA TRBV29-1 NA TGCAGCGTTGAAGTCTCCAGGGGGATATGGGGGGACTACGAGCAGTACTTC CSVEVSRGIWGDYEQYF
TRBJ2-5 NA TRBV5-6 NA TGTGCCAGCAGCTTGGCCGACGAGGGACAAGAGACCCAGTACTTC CASSLADEGQETQYF
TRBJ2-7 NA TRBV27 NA TGTGCCAGCAGTTTAAGGGTTTCGTACGAGCAGTACTTC CASSLRVSYEQYF
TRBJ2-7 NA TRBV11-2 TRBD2 TGTGCCAGCAGCTTAACCGGGACTAGCAGTTACGAGCAGTACTTC CASSLTGTSSYEQYF
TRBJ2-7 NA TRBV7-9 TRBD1 TGTGCCAGCAGCTCCAAGACAGGGGTAGACGACGAGCAGTACTTC CASSSKTGVDDEQYF
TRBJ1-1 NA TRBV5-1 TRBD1 TGCGCCAGCAGCTTGGGGACAGGGAACACTGAAGCTTTCTTT CASSLGTGNTEAFF
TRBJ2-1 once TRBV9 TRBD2 TGTGCCAGCAGTTACATGGGAACTAGCGGTACCTACAATGAGCAGTTCTTC CASSYMGTSGTYNEQFF
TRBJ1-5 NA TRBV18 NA TGTGCCAGTTCCCATAGCAATCAGCCCCAGCATTTT CASSHSNQPQHF
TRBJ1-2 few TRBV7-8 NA TGTGCCAGCAGCTTAGCCACAGGGTGGGACTATGGCTACACCTTC CASSLATGWDYGYTF
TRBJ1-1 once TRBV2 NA TGTGCCAGCAGGAGGGAGGGACAAGGGAACACTGAAGCTTTCTTT CASRREGQGNTEAFF
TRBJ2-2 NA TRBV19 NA TGTGCCAGTACCTGGGGGGCACCTTCGAACACCGGGGAGCTGTTTTTT CASTWGAPSNTGELFF
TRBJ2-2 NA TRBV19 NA TGTGCCAGTAGCTCAGGACTCCCACCAACCGGGGAGCTGTTTTTT CASSSGLPPTGELFF
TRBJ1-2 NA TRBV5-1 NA TGCGCCAGCAGCCCGGACACAGGGAGCTATGGCTACACCTTC CASSPDTGSYGYTF
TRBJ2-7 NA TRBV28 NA TGTGCCAGCAGTTTAGTCGGCGGGATATCCTACGAGCAGTACTTC CASSLVGGISYEQYF
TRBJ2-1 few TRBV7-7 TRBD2 TGTGCTAGCAGCTCGGGACTAGTAGCCTACAATGAGCAGTTCTTC CASSSGLVAYNEQFF
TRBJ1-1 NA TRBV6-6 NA TGTGCCAGCAGCCTCCCCGGCAGCTTGAACACTGAAGCTTTCTTT CASSLPGSLNTEAFF
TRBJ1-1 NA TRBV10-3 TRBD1 TGTGCCATCAGTGAGGTCCCACGAGCTGGACAGGGGTTGTATGCTTTCTTT CAISEVPRAGQGLYAFF